Each of the 31 T cell receptor beta chains below was sequenced from the same sample in a study of blood T cells in healthy people across ages. With a J-beta primer mix and a sample-barcoded 5' primer, a second PCR ran roughly 6 to 11 cycles. TCRdb re-called the 5' RACE reads through MiXCR, storing one row per CDR3 protein. The table shows 1.8 million or so distinct CDR3 sequences, with 35% to 50% occurring only once. The specimen sequenced was blood. The source is a human donor in good health.

There are a few counts of this clonotype. The chain employs TRBV15 and TRBJ2-4; D is ambiguous. The germline V gene has CDR1 LNHNV and CDR2 YYDKDF (reference sequence). The CDR3 contains 14 residues. V dropped 3 bases and J dropped 0 bases, with 6 bases sitting between them. The CDR3 loop is CATSSWTAKNIQYF. The CDR3 nucleotides are TGTGCCACCAGCAGCTGGACAGCCAAAAACATTCAGTACTTC.

The gene calls are TRBV7-8 and TRBJ2-1; no clear D. Trimming left V 5 bases short and J 3 bases short, with 14 bases between. Germline-derived CDR1 and CDR2 are SGHVS and FQNEAQ. CDR3 length: 15 residues. This CDR3 is CASSPRRVGYNEQFF. Here the CDR3 DNA reads TGTGCCAGCAGCCCAAGGAGAGTGGGCTACAATGAGCAGTTCTTC.

This clonotype was seen a handful of times. The chain has TRBV27 and TRBJ2-5; D remains ambiguous. From germline, CDR1 is MNHEY and CDR2 SMNVEV (reference sequence). The CDR3 extends over 10 amino acids. Trimming pared 10 bases from V and 1 base from J, leaving 4 bases between. The DNA for the CDR3 is TGTGCCACCGGCCAAGAGACCCAGTACTTC. It specifies CATGQETQYF.

The J gene is TRBJ1-3, the V gene TRBV7-2; the match to TRBD1 covers 8 bases. The CDR3 consists of 15 residues. Germline V gene lookup returns CDR1 SGHTA and CDR2 FQGNSA. V shed 5 bases, J shed 5 bases, and the junction held 8 bases outside the gene matches. The CDR3 coding sequence is TGTGCCAGCAGCCCAGCGGGACAGGAGAGAAACACCATATATTTT. Protein: CASSPAGQERNTIYF.

V is TRBV29-1 and J is TRBJ1-5; D may be TRBD1 (5 bases). The CDR3 is made up of 12 amino acids. CDR1 is SQVTM, CDR2 ANQGSEA, per germline. V gave up 4 bases and J gave up 9 bases, with 13 bases separating them. The CDR3, as DNA: TGCAGCGTTGGTGTGGGGGGAGGGCCCCAGCATTTT. Protein: CSVGVGGGPQHF.

As for this clonotype: The junction does not match germline at one end; this may be a read error. The V and J genes are TRBV15 and TRBJ1-2; D uncertain. The germline V gene encodes CDR1 LNHNV and CDR2 YYDKDF (reference sequence). The CDR3 is 17 amino acids. The CDR3 loop reads CVTSSTYSSTWNYGYTF. As DNA, the CDR3 is TGTGTCACCAGCAGCACCTATTCATCTACCTGGAACTATGGCTACACCTTC.

This clonotype showed up just a few times. The chain uses TRBV7-9 and TRBJ2-3, with 12 bases that match TRBD2. The CDR3 is 15 residues long. Germline V gene lookup returns CDR1 SEHNR and CDR2 FQNEAQ (reference sequence). V dropped 5 bases and J dropped 8; count of bases not matched to a gene: 8. This CDR3 is CASSPLAGGSPTQYF. The DNA for the CDR3 is TGTGCCAGCAGCCCACTAGCGGGGGGCTCGCCTACGCAGTATTTT.

The CDR3 coding sequence is TGTGCCAGCAGGACCGGGGGGGCATGGACAGATACGCAGTATTTT. Residues: CASRTGGAWTDTQYF. The chain joins TRBV7-2 to TRBJ2-3; TRBD2 agrees at 8 bases. This CDR3 comprises 15 residues. Looked up from germline, CDR1 is SGHTA and CDR2 is FQGNSA. V was pared by 6 bases and J by 3 bases, with 8 bases of the junction left unmatched.

The CDR3 is CSTPTGGSQPQHF. The DNA of the CDR3 is TGCAGTACTCCTACAGGGGGGAGTCAGCCCCAGCATTTT. The chain employs TRBV20-1 and TRBJ1-5, with 8 nucleotides matching TRBD1. With 8 bases clipped from V and 6 bases from J, the junction kept 9 bases outside the gene matches. In germline, CDR1 is DFQATT, CDR2 SNEGSKA (reference sequence). The CDR3 runs to 13 residues.

The chain carries TRBV10-3 and TRBJ2-5, with a possible D match to TRBD2 (7 bases). CDR3 length: 16 residues. Germline V gives CDR1 ENHRY, CDR2 SYGVKD. V lost 5 bases, J lost 2 bases, and 18 bases lay in between. In DNA form, the CDR3 reads TGTGCCATCAGTCGGGACTGGCGGGGGCGACAAGAGACCCAGTACTTC. This codes for CAISRDWRGRQETQYF.

This clonotype appeared many times. The rearrangement uses TRBV9 and TRBJ2-1; D gene uncertain. Germline lookup yields CDR1 SGDLS and CDR2 YYNGEE. V was clipped by 0 bases and J by 2 bases, with 3 bases between them. The CDR3 sequence is 13 residues long. The CDR3, as DNA: TGTGCCAGCAGCGTAGAGCCCTACAATGAGCAGTTCTTC. Translating it yields CASSVEPYNEQFF. The full variable domain, completed using reference TRBV9 and TRBJ2-1, is DSGVTQTPKHLITATGQRVTLRCSPRSGDLSVYWYQQSLDQGLQFLIQYYNGEERAKGNILERFSAQQFPDLHSELNLSSLELGDSALYFCASSVEPYNEQFFGPGTRLTVL.

This clonotype was seen a handful of times. J is TRBJ1-2 and V is TRBV7-6; D gene ambiguous. Trimming stripped 5 bases from V and 5 bases from J, with 27 bases between. In germline, CDR1 is SGHVS, CDR2 FNYEAQ. This CDR3 contains 18 residues. The CDR3, as DNA: TGTGCCAGCAGCCCTACGGCCCGGTATGACACGCTCGGATATGGCTACACCTTC. Translated: CASSPTARYDTLGYGYTF.

This clonotype was detected only once. This CDR3 fails to terminate in the conserved phenylalanine or tryptophan, so it likely reflects a read error. The chain combines TRBV24-1 with TRBJ1-2; D unresolved. Germline values: CDR1 KGHDR, CDR2 SFDVKD. The CDR3 contains 13 residues. V was cut by 1 base and J by 9 bases, with 11 bases left in between. CDR3 in amino acids: CATSDFIVGSYTC. In nucleotides, the CDR3 is TGTGCCACCAGTGATTTTATCGTCGGGAGCTACACCTGC.

In the case of this clonotype: The junction and the germline gene differ at one end; a read error may be behind it. This chain's CDR3 is CASSLSRGNYGYTF. For the CDR3, the DNA is TGCGCCAGCAGCCTTAGCAGGGGGAACTATGGCTACACCTTC. V and J are TRBV5-5 and TRBJ1-2; TRBD1 matches at 7 bases. This CDR3 region has 14 residues. Per the germline V gene, CDR1 is SGHKS and CDR2 is YYEKEE (reference sequence).

This clonotype showed up just once. The chain carries TRBV2 and TRBJ1-1, with no clear D. Germline V gives CDR1 SNHLY, CDR2 FYNNEI. V was trimmed by 6 bases and J by 2 bases, leaving 10 bases between them. The length of the CDR3 is 13 residues. CDR3 nucleotide sequence: TGTGCCAGCAGGATAGAAATAAACACTGAAGCTTTCTTT. Its translation is CASRIEINTEAFF.

The rearrangement uses TRBV15 and TRBJ2-1, with D perhaps TRBD1 or TRBD2 (5 bases each). The CDR3 loop spans 15 amino acids. V was cut by 5 bases and J by 2 bases, with 13 bases left in between. The germline V gene encodes CDR1 LNHNV and CDR2 YYDKDF (reference sequence). CDR3 nucleotide sequence: TGTGCCACCAGCGGGGAGACAGTGCCCTACAATGAGCAGTTCTTC. Translated, it gives CATSGETVPYNEQFF.

This clonotype was seen a few times. This CDR3 reads CASSQDGRADTQYF. CDR3 bases: TGCGCCAGCAGCCAAGATGGCAGGGCAGATACGCAGTATTTT. The chain employs TRBV4-3 and TRBJ2-3; D is perhaps TRBD1 (5 bases). The germline gives CDR1 LGHNA, CDR2 YSLEER. The CDR3 covers 14 residues. The V end lost 0 bases, the J end lost 4 bases, and 8 bases lay between the germline ends.

This clonotype was seen ten or more times. The chain carries TRBV6-6 and TRBJ2-6, with D unclear. The CDR3 is made up of 13 amino acids. Germline values: CDR1 MNHNY, CDR2 SVGAGI (reference sequence). The V and J ends lost 6 bases and 2 bases respectively, with 5 bases between them. CDR3 sequence reads: CASSPAGANVLTF. The CDR3 DNA sequence: TGTGCCAGCAGCCCGGCTGGGGCCAACGTCCTGACTTTC.

The CDR3 here is CASTTSGGLDEQFF. Here the CDR3 DNA reads TGTGCCAGCACAACTAGCGGGGGGTTGGATGAGCAGTTCTTC. The V and J genes are TRBV12-3 or TRBV12-4 and TRBJ2-1; 12 bases match TRBD2. This CDR3 region has 14 residues. With V trimmed by 7 bases and J by 8 bases, 6 bases remained unmatched.

This clonotype was observed a single time. The J gene is TRBJ1-5, the V gene TRBV20-1; no clear D. The CDR3 totals 17 residues. Germline assignment: CDR1 DFQATT and CDR2 SNEGSKA (reference sequence). Trimming cost V 3 bases and J 0 bases, with 18 bases left between them. For the CDR3, the DNA is TGCAGTGCTAGTCACTTTCCTTCCCGGGATAGCAATCAGCCCCAGCATTTT. Its protein product is CSASHFPSRDSNQPQHF.

V gene TRBV12-3 or TRBV12-4 combines with J gene TRBJ1-2; weak D call: TRBD1 (6 bases). The CDR3 length is 13 residues. V dropped 6 bases and J dropped 8 bases, with 16 bases sitting between them. The CDR3 DNA reads as TGTGCCAGCAGATACGGGGACACGGGGGGCTACACCTTC. Translated, it gives CASRYGDTGGYTF.

For this clonotype: A read error may account for a junction end that differs from germline. The rearrangement links TRBV6-5 to TRBJ1-1; perhaps TRBD1 as D (5 bases). The CDR3 is 15 amino acids. Germline CDR1 MNHEY, CDR2 SVGAGI. CDR3 nucleotide sequence: TGTGCCAGCAGTCACTCCCCAGGGTTGTTTGCTGAAGCTTTCTTT. Protein: CASSHSPGLFAEAFF.

CDR3 bases: TGTGCCAAGGATGGCTACACCTTC. Protein: CAKDGYTF. J is TRBJ1-2 and V is TRBV11-1; D remains unclear. This CDR3 region has 8 residues. The V gene's germline CDR1 is SGHAT and CDR2 FQDESV (reference sequence). V was pared by 10 bases and J by 6 bases, with 3 bases between.

This sequence joins TRBV29-1 and TRBJ1-1; D gene unclear. Trimming shortened V by 7 bases and J by 1 base, and 10 bases separated the two germline ends. This CDR3 comprises 12 residues. The germline CDR1 and CDR2 sequences are SQVTM and ANQGSEA. The CDR3: CSALDQNTEAFF. The DNA of the CDR3 is TGCAGCGCCTTGGACCAGAACACTGAAGCTTTCTTT.

The sample holds a few counts of this clonotype. The gene calls are TRBV3-1 and TRBJ1-1; D is unclear. The germline V gene encodes CDR1 LGHDT and CDR2 YNNKEL (reference sequence). This CDR3 region has 14 residues. The V end lost 1 base, the J end lost 1 base, and 7 bases lay between the germline ends. The CDR3 region is CASSQGSGNTEAFF. CDR3 sequence (DNA): TGTGCCAGCAGCCAAGGGTCGGGGAACACTGAAGCTTTCTTT.

The V gene is TRBV6-6, the J gene TRBJ2-4; D is ambiguous. The J call is doubtful: the DNA matches TRBJ2-7 better. This CDR3 spans 13 amino acids. CDR1 MNHNY and CDR2 SVGAGI come from the germline V gene (reference sequence). For the CDR3, the DNA is TGTGCCAGCAGTCAACCACCAGCGTTCGAGCAGTACTTC. This codes for CASSQPPAFEQYF.

CDR3 sequence reads: CASSHAGGRTDTQYF. CDR3 DNA sequence: TGTGCCAGCAGCCACGCGGGGGGACGCACAGATACGCAGTATTTT. This chain connects TRBV5-6 to TRBJ2-3; TRBD2 matches 8 bases. Unmatched junction bases numbered 5, after V lost 4 bases and J lost 1 base. The length of the CDR3 is 15 residues. Germline CDR1 SGHDT, CDR2 YYEEEE.

The V call is TRBV20-1, the J call TRBJ1-1, with a tentative D call TRBD1 (5 bases). CDR3 size: 12 residues. The germline CDR1 and CDR2 sequences are DFQATT and SNEGSKA (reference sequence). V shed 1 base and J shed 4 bases, with 7 bases lying between them. The CDR3 region has the DNA TGCAGTGCTAGAGCAGGGACCACTGAAGCTTTCTTT. Encoded protein: CSARAGTTEAFF.

This clonotype showed up many times. CDR3 coding DNA: TGTGCCATCCAGGGGGGTGGCTACGAGCAGTACTTC. Translation gives CAIQGGGYEQYF. J is TRBJ2-7 and V is TRBV10-3; D is perhaps TRBD1 (7 bases). Looked up from germline, CDR1 is ENHRY and CDR2 is SYGVKD. The CDR3 spans 12 residues. The germline V and J ends were trimmed by 8 bases and 3 bases, with 11 bases remaining between them.

The V gene is TRBV7-3, the J gene TRBJ2-4; D unclear. This CDR3 region has 13 residues. Germline-derived CDR1 and CDR2 are SGHTA and FQGTGA. The ends were cut back, 9 bases at V and 7 bases at J, with 16 bases in the middle. CDR3 sequence reads: CASSTGRWNIQYF. CDR3 coding DNA: TGTGCCAGTTCTACGGGTCGTTGGAACATTCAGTACTTC.

On this clonotype: The CDR3 does not close with the conserved phenylalanine or tryptophan, likely indicating a read error. The rearrangement links TRBV2 to TRBJ2-4; D ambiguous. Trimming removed 5 bases from V and 13 bases from J, with 21 bases in between. Germline CDR1 and CDR2: SNHLY and FYNNEI. The CDR3 runs 14 residues. The CDR3 region is CASSPSGLSYGQYC. DNA of the CDR3: TGTGCCAGCAGTCCGTCGGGCCTCTCCTACGGGCAGTACTGC.